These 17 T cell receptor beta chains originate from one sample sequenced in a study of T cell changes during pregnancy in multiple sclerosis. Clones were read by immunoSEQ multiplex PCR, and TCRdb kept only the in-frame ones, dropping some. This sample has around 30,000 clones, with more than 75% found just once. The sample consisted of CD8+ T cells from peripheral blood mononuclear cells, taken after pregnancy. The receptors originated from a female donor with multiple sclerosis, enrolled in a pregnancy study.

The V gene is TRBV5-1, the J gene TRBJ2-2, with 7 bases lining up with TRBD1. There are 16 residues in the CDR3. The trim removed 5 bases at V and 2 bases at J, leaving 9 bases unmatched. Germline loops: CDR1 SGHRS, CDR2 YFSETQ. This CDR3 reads CASRRAGGENTGELFF. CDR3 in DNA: TGCGCCAGCAGGCGAGCAGGGGGTGAAAACACCGGGGAGCTGTTTTTT.

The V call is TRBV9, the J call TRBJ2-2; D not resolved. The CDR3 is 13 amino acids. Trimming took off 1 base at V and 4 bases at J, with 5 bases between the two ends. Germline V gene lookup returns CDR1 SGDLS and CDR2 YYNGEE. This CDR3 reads CASSVSGTGELFF. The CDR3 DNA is TGTGCCAGCAGCGTATCCGGCACCGGGGAGCTGTTTTTT.

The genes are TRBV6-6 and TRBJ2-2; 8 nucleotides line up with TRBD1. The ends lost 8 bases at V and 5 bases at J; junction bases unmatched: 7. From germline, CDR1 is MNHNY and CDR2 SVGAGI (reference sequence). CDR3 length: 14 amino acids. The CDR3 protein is CASGWTGSTGELFF. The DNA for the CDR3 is TGTGCCAGCGGCTGGACAGGGTCTACCGGGGAGCTGTTTTTT.

CDR3 sequence reads: CASSQASGGANEQFF. In nucleotides, the CDR3 is TGTGCCAGCAGCCAAGCTAGCGGGGGGGCCAATGAGCAGTTCTTC. The genes are TRBV4-2 and TRBJ2-1, with 12 bases that match TRBD2. V dropped 1 base and J dropped 6; count of bases not matched to a gene: 1. The CDR3 is made up of 15 amino acids. The germline V gene encodes CDR1 LGHNA and CDR2 YNFKEQ.

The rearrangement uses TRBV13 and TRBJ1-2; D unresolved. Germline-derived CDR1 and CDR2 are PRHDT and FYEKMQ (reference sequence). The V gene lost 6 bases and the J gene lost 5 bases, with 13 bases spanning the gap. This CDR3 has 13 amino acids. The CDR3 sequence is CASRIGSSYGYTF. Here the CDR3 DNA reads TGTGCCAGCAGAATAGGGAGCTCATATGGCTACACCTTC.

The CDR3 protein is CASSSFLEDRVAGELFF. The CDR3, as DNA: TGTGCCAGCAGTTCTTTCCTCGAGGACAGGGTAGCCGGGGAGCTGTTTTTT. The chain combines TRBV28 with TRBJ2-2; 8 positions agree with TRBD1. This CDR3 has 17 residues. V trimming: 4 bases; J trimming: 6 bases; junction bases outside the gene matches: 13. CDR1 and CDR2 from the germline V gene are MDHEN and SYDVKM. Using reference TRBV28 and TRBJ2-2 for the parts outside the CDR3, the full variable domain is DVKVTQSSRYLVKRTGEKVFLECVQDMDHENMFWYRQDPGLGLRLIYFSYDVKMKEKGDIPEGYSVSREKKERFSLILESASTNQTSMYLCASSSFLEDRVAGELFFGEGSRLTVL.

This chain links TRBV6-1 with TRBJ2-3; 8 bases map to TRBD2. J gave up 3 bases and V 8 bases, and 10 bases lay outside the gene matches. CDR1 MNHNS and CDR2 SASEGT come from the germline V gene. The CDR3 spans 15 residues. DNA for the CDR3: TGTGCCAGCCACCCTTTAGCGGGGTCGACAGATACGCAGTATTTT. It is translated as CASHPLAGSTDTQYF.

This chain's CDR3 is CASSLRAGVDEQFF. CDR3 in DNA: TGCGCCAGCAGCTTGAGGGCGGGGGTTGATGAGCAGTTCTTC. This chain connects TRBV5-1 to TRBJ2-1; 7 nucleotides line up with TRBD2. The ends lost 1 base at V and 8 bases at J; junction bases unmatched: 6. CDR1 SGHRS and CDR2 YFSETQ come from the germline V gene. CDR3 length equals 14 residues.

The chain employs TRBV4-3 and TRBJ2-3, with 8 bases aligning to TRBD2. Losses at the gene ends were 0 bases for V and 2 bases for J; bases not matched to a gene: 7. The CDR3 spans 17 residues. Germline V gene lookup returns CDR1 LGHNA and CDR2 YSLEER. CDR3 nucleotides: TGCGCCAGCAGCCAAGATGTACTAGCGGAGGTCACAGATACGCAGTATTTT. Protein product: CASSQDVLAEVTDTQYF.

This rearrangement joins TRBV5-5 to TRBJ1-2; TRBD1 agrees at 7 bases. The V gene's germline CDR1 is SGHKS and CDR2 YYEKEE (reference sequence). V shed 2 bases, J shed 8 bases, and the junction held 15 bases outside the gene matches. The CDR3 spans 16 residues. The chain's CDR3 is CASSLLIVDRVDGYTF. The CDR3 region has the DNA TGTGCCAGCAGCTTACTGATCGTAGACAGGGTAGACGGCTACACCTTC. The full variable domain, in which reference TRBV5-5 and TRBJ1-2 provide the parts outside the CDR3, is DAGVTQSPTHLIKTRGQQVTLRCSPISGHKSVSWYQQVLGQGPQFIFQYYEKEERGRGNFPDRFSARQFPNYSSELNVNALLLGDSALYLCASSLLIVDRVDGYTFGSGTRLTVV.

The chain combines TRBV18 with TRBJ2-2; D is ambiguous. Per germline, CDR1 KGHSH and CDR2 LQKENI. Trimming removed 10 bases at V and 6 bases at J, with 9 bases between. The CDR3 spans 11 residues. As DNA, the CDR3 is TGTGCCACCCTCCGCGCCGGGGAGCTGTTTTTT. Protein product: CATLRAGELFF.

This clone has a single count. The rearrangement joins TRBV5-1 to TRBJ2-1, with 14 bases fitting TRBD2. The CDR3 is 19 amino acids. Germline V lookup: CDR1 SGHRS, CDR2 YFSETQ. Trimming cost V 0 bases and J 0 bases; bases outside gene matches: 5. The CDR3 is CASSLGLAGGRSSYNEQFF. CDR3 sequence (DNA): TGCGCCAGCAGCTTGGGACTAGCGGGGGGGCGAAGCTCCTACAATGAGCAGTTCTTC.

The CDR3: CASSPTDREFEKLFF. In DNA form, the CDR3 reads TGTGCCAGCAGCCCCACTGACAGGGAATTCGAAAAACTGTTTTTT. J is TRBJ1-4 and V is TRBV7-9; 7 nucleotides agree with TRBD1. Germline V gene lookup returns CDR1 SEHNR and CDR2 FQNEAQ (reference sequence). Germline trimming cut 5 bases from V and 8 bases from J; bases unmatched to any gene: 11. This CDR3 is built from 15 residues. Looking up the rest from reference TRBV7-9 and TRBJ1-4 gives the full variable domain: DTGVSQNPRHKITKRGQNVTFRCDPISEHNRLYWYRQTLGQGPEFLTYFQNEAQLEKSRLLSDRFSAERPKGSFSTLEIQRTEQGDSAMYLCASSPTDREFEKLFFGSGTQLSVL.

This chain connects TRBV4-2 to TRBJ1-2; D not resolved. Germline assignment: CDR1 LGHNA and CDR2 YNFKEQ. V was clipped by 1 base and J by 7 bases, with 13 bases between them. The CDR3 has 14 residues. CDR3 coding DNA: TGTGCCAGCAGCCAAGGCGGGCTGAGGGTTGGCTACACCTTC. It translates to CASSQGGLRVGYTF.

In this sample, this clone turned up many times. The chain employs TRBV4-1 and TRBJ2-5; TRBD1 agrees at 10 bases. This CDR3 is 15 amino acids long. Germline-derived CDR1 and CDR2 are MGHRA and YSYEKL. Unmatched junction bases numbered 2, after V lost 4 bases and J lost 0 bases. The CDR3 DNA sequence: TGCGCCAGCAGCCCTGGGACAGGGGACCAAGAGACCCAGTACTTC. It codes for CASSPGTGDQETQYF.

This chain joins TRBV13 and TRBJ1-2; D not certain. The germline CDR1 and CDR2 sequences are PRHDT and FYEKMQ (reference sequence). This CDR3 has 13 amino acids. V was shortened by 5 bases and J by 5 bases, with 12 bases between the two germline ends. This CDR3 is CASSRGALYGYTF. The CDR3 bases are TGTGCCAGCAGCCGGGGAGCCCTTTATGGCTACACCTTC.

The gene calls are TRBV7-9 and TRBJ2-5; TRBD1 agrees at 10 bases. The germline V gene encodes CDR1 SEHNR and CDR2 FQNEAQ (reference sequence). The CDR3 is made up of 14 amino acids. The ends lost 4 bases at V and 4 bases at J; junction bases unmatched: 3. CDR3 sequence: CASSSWTGGETQYF. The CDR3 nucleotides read TGTGCCAGCAGCTCCTGGACAGGGGGAGAGACCCAGTACTTC.